This T cell receptor beta chain appears in the sequencing data of a study of shared clonotypes between healthy human individuals. Sequenced by immunoSEQ multiplex PCR; TCRdb stores in-frame clones only, minus some. Here the sample spans 1.4 million or so clones, around 98.5% being singletons. In the case of this clone: In the same sample, other DNA sequences code for this CDR3.

V was clipped by 6 bases and J by 2 bases, with 8 bases between them. The CDR3 runs 12 residues. CDR1 and CDR2 (germline): SNHLY, FYNNEI. The chain recombines TRBV2 with TRBJ2-7; D may be TRBD1 (6 bases). The sequence was obtained from a man between 25 and 39 years old in good health. Sequenced: naive CD4+ T cells sorted from blood. Subset indicated: CD45RA+ positively selected. CDR3 nucleotides: TGTGCCAGCAGCCAGGGGCCCTACGAGCAGTACTTC. It specifies CASSQGPYEQYF.